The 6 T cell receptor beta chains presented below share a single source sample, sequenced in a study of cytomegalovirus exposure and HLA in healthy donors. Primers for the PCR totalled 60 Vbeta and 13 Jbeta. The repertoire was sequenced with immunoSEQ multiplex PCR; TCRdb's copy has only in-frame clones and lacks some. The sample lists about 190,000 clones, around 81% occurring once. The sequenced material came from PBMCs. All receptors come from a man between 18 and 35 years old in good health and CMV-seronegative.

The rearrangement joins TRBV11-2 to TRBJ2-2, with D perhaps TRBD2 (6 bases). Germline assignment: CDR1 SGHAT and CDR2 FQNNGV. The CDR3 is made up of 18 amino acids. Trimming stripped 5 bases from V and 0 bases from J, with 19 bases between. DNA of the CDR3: TGTGCCAGCAGCCACCACACGGGGGTAGGGGCGAACACCGGGGAGCTGTTTTTT. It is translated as CASSHHTGVGANTGELFF.

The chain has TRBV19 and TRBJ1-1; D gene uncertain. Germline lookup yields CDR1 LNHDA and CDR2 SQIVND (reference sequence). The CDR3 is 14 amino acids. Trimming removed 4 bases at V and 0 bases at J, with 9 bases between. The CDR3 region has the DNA TGTGCCAGTAGTACAGCGATTATGAACACTGAAGCTTTCTTT. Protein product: CASSTAIMNTEAFF.

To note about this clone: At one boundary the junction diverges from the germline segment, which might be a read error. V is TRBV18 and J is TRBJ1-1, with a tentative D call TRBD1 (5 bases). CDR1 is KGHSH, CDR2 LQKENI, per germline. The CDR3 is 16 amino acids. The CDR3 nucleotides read TGTGCCGGCTCACCACCCGTGGGGCAGGGTCACACTGAAGCTTTCTTT. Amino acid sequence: CAGSPPVGQGHTEAFF.

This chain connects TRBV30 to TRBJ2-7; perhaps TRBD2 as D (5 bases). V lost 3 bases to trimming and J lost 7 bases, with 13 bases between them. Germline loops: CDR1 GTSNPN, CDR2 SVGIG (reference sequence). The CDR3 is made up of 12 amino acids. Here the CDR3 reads CAWSDYPGEQYF. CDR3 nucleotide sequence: TGTGCCTGGAGCGACTACCCGGGAGAGCAGTACTTC.

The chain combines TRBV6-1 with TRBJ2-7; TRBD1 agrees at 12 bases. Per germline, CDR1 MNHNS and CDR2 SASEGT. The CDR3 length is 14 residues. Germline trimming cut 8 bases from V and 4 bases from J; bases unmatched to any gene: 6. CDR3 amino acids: CASVVGQGAYEQYF. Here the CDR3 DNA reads TGTGCCAGCGTTGTGGGACAGGGGGCATACGAGCAGTACTTC.

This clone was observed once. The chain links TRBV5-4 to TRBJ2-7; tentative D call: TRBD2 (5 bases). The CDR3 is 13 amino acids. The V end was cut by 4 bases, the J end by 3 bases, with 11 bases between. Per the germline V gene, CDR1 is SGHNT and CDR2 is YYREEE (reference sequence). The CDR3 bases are TGTGCCAGCAGCACCCTCGGGAACTACGAGCAGTACTTC. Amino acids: CASSTLGNYEQYF.